What follows describes a single T cell receptor beta chain. These data originate in a study of cytomegalovirus exposure and HLA in healthy donors. The CDR3 is made up of 14 amino acids. Per germline, CDR1 SEHNR and CDR2 FQNEAQ (reference sequence). V was clipped by 1 base and J by 6 bases; unmatched bases: 3. Amplification used 60 Vbeta primers and 13 Jbeta primers. Clones were sequenced by immunoSEQ multiplex PCR, and TCRdb holds only the in-frame ones, with some missing. The data show 150,000 to 200,000 clones, 85% to 90% seen once. The sequencing input was PBMCs. This TCR was sampled from a woman between 18 and 29 years old in good health and CMV-seronegative. The rearrangement joins TRBV7-9 to TRBJ1-2; 9 bases match TRBD1. CDR3 nucleotides: TGTGCCAGCAGCTTAGGGACAGGGGCTAATGGCTACACCTTC. As protein: CASSLGTGANGYTF.